The rows below give T cell receptor beta chains drawn from one sample of a study of PD-L1 blockade in urothelial cancer. Only in-frame clones appear in the TCRdb table, and some are missing; sequencing was by immunoSEQ multiplex PCR. The top ten clones hold more than 9% of a sample with some 79,000 clones, 82% of them seen once. Sequenced here: PBMCs, sampled around atezolizumab (anti-PD-L1) treatment. The receptor set was obtained from a man between 65 and 79 years old with urothelial cancer. Each CDR3 is given with its conserved first and last residue. A D gene is named only where the DNA matches it firmly. Clone size, where shown, is once, few, many, or a class for clones that have expanded.

J | D | size | V | DNA | CDR3
TRBJ2-5 | - | - | TRBV11-2 | TGTGCCAGCAGCTTAGATCTGGAGGGGTCGAGGGAGACCCAGTACTTC | CASSLDLEGSRETQYF
TRBJ1-1 | TRBD1 | - | TRBV4-1 | TGCGCCAGCAGCCATGTTACAGGGGGCTCGGGAACTGAAGCTTTCTTT | CASSHVTGGSGTEAFF
TRBJ1-4 | - | once | TRBV5-6 | TGTGCCAGCAGCTCCATTTCGCGATCAACTAATGAAAAACTGTTTTTT | CASSSISRSTNEKLFF
TRBJ2-7 | TRBD1 | - | TRBV19 | TGTGCCAGTAGTGGGACAGGGGGCTACGAGCAGTACTTC | CASSGTGGYEQYF
TRBJ2-5 | - | - | TRBV5-6 | TGTGCCAGCAGCGGGGCAGGGTACCAGGGGACCCAGTACTTC | CASSGAGYQGTQYF
TRBJ1-1 | - | - | TRBV6-5 | TGTGCCAGCAGTTGGACAAATATGAACACTGAAGCTTTCTTT | CASSWTNMNTEAFF
TRBJ1-1 | - | - | TRBV14 | TGTGCCAGCAGCCAAGAGGCCACTGAAGCTTTCTTT | CASSQEATEAFF
TRBJ1-4 | - | - | TRBV6-5 | TGTGCCAGCAGTTATACGGGGTTTAATGAAAAACTGTTTTTT | CASSYTGFNEKLFF
TRBJ1-2 | - | - | TRBV7-2 | TGTGCCAGCAGCCGTCGGGACATTGGTGGCTACACCTTC | CASSRRDIGGYTF
TRBJ1-3 | TRBD1 | - | TRBV29-1 | TGCAGCGTGGGCGACAGGGCCTCTGGAAACACCATATATTTT | CSVGDRASGNTIYF
TRBJ1-2 | - | - | TRBV6-5 | TGTGCCAGCAGTTATGACCGGGGTTCAAACTATGGCTACACCTTC | CASSYDRGSNYGYTF
TRBJ2-2 | TRBD2 | - | TRBV7-9 | TGTGCCAGCTCCCGACTAGCGGTAAACACCGGGGAGCTGTTTTTT | CASSRLAVNTGELFF
TRBJ1-1 | TRBD1 | - | TRBV5-4 | TGTGCCAGCAGCCGACCCGACAGGGGAATGAACACTGAAGCTTTCTTT | CASSRPDRGMNTEAFF
TRBJ2-3 | TRBD2 | - | TRBV2 | TGTGCCAGTAGACCGGGACTAGAAGATACGCAGTATTTT | CASRPGLEDTQYF
TRBJ2-7 | TRBD1 | - | TRBV28 | TGTGCCAGCAGTACAATGGGACTGGGACAGGGGGCTGGGGAGCAGTACTTC | CASSTMGLGQGAGEQYF
TRBJ2-7 | TRBD2 | - | TRBV5-1 | TGCGCCAGTTCCTATACCGGGACTAGCGGGGACGAGCAGTACTTC | CASSYTGTSGDEQYF
TRBJ1-1 | TRBD1 | - | TRBV29-1 | TGCAGCGTTGACGACAGGGGGTCTGAAGCTTTCTTT | CSVDDRGSEAFF
TRBJ1-1 | - | - | TRBV13 | TGTGCCAGCAGCCTGGGGGGGAACACTGAAGCTTTCTTT | CASSLGGNTEAFF
TRBJ2-5 | TRBD2 | - | TRBV9 | TGTGCCAGCAGCGTAACAACTAGCGGAGGGCTGGAGACCCAGTACTTC | CASSVTTSGGLETQYF
TRBJ2-1 | - | - | TRBV30 | TGTGCCTGGAATAGGGGGGGCTCCTACAATGAGCAGTTCTTC | CAWNRGGSYNEQFF
TRBJ2-7 | - | - | TRBV7-2 | TGTGCCAGCAGCTTAGATAGCCGCGGAGGGGTCGAGCAGTACTTC | CASSLDSRGGVEQYF
TRBJ2-5 | TRBD1 | - | TRBV27 | TGTGCCAGCAAACAGGGGTACCAAGAGACCCAGTACTTC | CASKQGYQETQYF
TRBJ2-7 | - | - | TRBV5-4 | TGTGCCAGCAGCTTCGACTTGACCTCCTACGAGCAGTACTTC | CASSFDLTSYEQYF
TRBJ2-7 | TRBD1 | - | TRBV2 | TGTGCCAGCAGCAGGGGGCTCGACGAGCAGTACTTC | CASSRGLDEQYF
TRBJ2-1 | - | few | TRBV11-2 | TGTGCCAGCAGCTTATTGCTAGCAGCTTCCTACAATGAGCAGTTCTTC | CASSLLLAASYNEQFF
TRBJ1-1 | - | - | TRBV27 | TGTGCCAGCAGTGGGGTTTGGGCGAGAGGGGGAACTGAAGCTTTCTTT | CASSGVWARGGTEAFF
TRBJ1-1 | TRBD1 | - | TRBV18 | TGTGCCAGCTCTCAGGGGGCTGAGACTGAAGCTTTCTTT | CASSQGAETEAFF
TRBJ2-1 | - | - | TRBV9 | TGTGCCAGCAGCGTAGTAGATCTAACCTACAATGAGCAGTTCTTC | CASSVVDLTYNEQFF
TRBJ1-5 | - | - | TRBV19 | TGTGCCAGTGTTTACAGGGAGGGGCAGCCCCAGCATTTT | CASVYREGQPQHF
TRBJ2-3 | - | - | TRBV6-1 | TGTGCCAGCAGTGAGGCGGGGACAGATACGCAGTATTTT | CASSEAGTDTQYF
TRBJ2-2 | TRBD2 | - | TRBV11-3 | TGTGCCAGCAGAAGACTAGCGGGAGGTACCGGGGAGCTGTTTTTT | CASRRLAGGTGELFF
TRBJ2-7 | TRBD2 | - | TRBV7-8 | TGTGCCAGCAGCGCTCGACTAGCGGGGGTTTACGAGCAGTACTTC | CASSARLAGVYEQYF
TRBJ2-4 | - | - | TRBV6-1 | TGTGCCAGCAGTGAGGTACTAGCCAAAAACATTCAGTACTTC | CASSEVLAKNIQYF
TRBJ1-1 | TRBD1 | - | TRBV19 | TGTGCCAGTAGTAGCCGGGACAGGGACACTGAAGCTTTCTTT | CASSSRDRDTEAFF
TRBJ1-2 | TRBD1 | - | TRBV9 | TGTGCCAGCAGCCCCCAGACAGGGGCCTATGGCTACACCTTC | CASSPQTGAYGYTF
TRBJ2-7 | - | - | TRBV29-1 | TGCAGCGTTTGGGGACTCGGGGGTATCTCCGAGCAGTACTTC | CSVWGLGGISEQYF
TRBJ1-1 | TRBD1 | few | TRBV30 | TGTGCCTGGAGTGAAAACAGGGGGCTGGACTCTGAAGCTTTCTTT | CAWSENRGLDSEAFF
TRBJ1-1 | - | - | TRBV6-6 | TGTGCCAGCAGGTTCGGGGGTCCAAGGACTGAAGCTTTCTTT | CASRFGGPRTEAFF
TRBJ2-7 | - | - | TRBV19 | TGTGCCAGTAGTCCGGCGGGCGTATCCTACGAGCAGTACTTC | CASSPAGVSYEQYF
TRBJ2-7 | - | - | TRBV7-2 | TGTGCCAGCAGCTTAGTCGGACTGGACGAGCAGTACTTC | CASSLVGLDEQYF
TRBJ1-4 | TRBD1 | - | TRBV5-6 | TGTGCCAGCAGCGCGGACAGGGTAGAAAAACTGTTTTTT | CASSADRVEKLFF
TRBJ1-4 | TRBD1 | few | TRBV2 | TGTGCCAGCAGGACAGGGATCTTGGGGGAAAAACTGTTTTTT | CASRTGILGEKLFF
TRBJ1-1 | - | - | TRBV30 | TGTGCCTGGAACGACTGGGGCCCTAGGGGCACTGAAGCTTTCTTT | CAWNDWGPRGTEAFF
TRBJ1-4 | - | few | TRBV4-3 | TGCGCCAGCAGCCAAGACGGAACAGGGACCGGGGAAAAACTGTTTTTT | CASSQDGTGTGEKLFF
TRBJ1-1 | - | few | TRBV4-1 | TGCGCCAGCAGCCAAGGTTTGGCGGTGAACACTGAAGCTTTCTTT | CASSQGLAVNTEAFF
TRBJ1-2 | TRBD1 | - | TRBV5-1 | TGCGCCAGCAGCTGGGGACAGGGGGATGGCTATGGCTACACCTTC | CASSWGQGDGYGYTF
TRBJ1-3 | - | - | TRBV18 | TGTGCCAGCTCACCCGTACCGGGATACTCTGGAAACACCATATATTTT | CASSPVPGYSGNTIYF
TRBJ2-7 | - | - | TRBV5-1 | TGCGCCAGCAGCTTGGGGTGGGGGCAGGGCGGCTACGAGCAGTACTTC | CASSLGWGQGGYEQYF
TRBJ2-2 | TRBD2 | - | TRBV5-1 | TGCGCCAGCAGCTTGGCGGGAGCGGGGGCTAACACCGGGGAGCTGTTTTTT | CASSLAGAGANTGELFF
TRBJ1-2 | - | - | TRBV18 | TGTGCCAGCTCACCACCGGCCGGGGGGCCATACTATGGCTACACCTTC | CASSPPAGGPYYGYTF
TRBJ2-7 | - | - | TRBV12-5 | TGTGCTAGTGCCACCAGGACGGGGAGCTCCTACGAGCAGTACTTC | CASATRTGSSYEQYF
TRBJ1-5 | TRBD1 | once | TRBV11-3 | TGTGCCAGCAGCTTAGAAGGGCCGGGACAGAATAGCAATCAGCCCCAGCATTTT | CASSLEGPGQNSNQPQHF
TRBJ2-5 | - | - | TRBV4-2 | TGTGCCAGCAGCCAAGTCGTAGCACCGGGGGAGACCCAGTACTTC | CASSQVVAPGETQYF
TRBJ2-7 | TRBD1 | - | TRBV29-1 | TGCAGCGCCTTGACAGGGGTCACCTACGAGCAGTACTTC | CSALTGVTYEQYF
TRBJ1-2 | TRBD1 | - | TRBV14 | TGTGCCAGCAGCCAAGCGGACAGGGAAAACTATGGCTACACCTTC | CASSQADRENYGYTF